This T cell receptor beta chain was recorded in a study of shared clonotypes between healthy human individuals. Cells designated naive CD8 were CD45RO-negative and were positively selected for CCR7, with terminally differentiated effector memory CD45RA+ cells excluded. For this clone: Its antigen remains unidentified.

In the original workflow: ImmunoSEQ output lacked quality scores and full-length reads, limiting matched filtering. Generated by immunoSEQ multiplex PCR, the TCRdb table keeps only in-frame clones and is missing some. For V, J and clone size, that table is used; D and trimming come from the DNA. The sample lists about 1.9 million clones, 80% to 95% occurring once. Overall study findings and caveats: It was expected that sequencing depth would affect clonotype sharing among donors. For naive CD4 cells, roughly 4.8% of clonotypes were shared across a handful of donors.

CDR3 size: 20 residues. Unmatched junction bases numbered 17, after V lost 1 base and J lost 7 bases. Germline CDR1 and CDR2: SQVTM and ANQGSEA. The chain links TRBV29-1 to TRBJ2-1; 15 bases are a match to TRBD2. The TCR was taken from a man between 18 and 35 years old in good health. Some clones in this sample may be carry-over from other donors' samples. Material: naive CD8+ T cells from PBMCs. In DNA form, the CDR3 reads TGCAGCGTTGAAGCGGCCGGGAAATATTGGACTAGCGGGAGGGAGAATGAGCAGTTCTTC. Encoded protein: CSVEAAGKYWTSGRENEQFF.